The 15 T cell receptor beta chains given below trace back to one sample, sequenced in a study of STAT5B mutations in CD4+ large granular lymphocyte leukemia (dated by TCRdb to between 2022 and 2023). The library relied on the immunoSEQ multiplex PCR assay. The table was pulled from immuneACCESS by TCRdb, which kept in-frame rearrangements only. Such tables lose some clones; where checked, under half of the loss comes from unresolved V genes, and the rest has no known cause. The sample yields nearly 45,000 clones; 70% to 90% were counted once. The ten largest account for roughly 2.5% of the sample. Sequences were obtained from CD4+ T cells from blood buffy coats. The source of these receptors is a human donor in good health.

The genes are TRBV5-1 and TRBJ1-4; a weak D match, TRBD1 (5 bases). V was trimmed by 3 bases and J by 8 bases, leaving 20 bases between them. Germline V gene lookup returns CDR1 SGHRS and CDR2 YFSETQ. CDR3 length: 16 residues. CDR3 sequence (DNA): TGCGCCAGCAGCTCGGGTCGGGGGACCCCGCACGAAAAACTGTTTTTT. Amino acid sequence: CASSSGRGTPHEKLFF.

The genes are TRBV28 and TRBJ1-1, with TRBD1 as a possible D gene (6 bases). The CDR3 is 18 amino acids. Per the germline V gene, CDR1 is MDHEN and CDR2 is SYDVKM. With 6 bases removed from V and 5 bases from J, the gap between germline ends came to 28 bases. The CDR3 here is CASSHRKGIQGRKTEAFF. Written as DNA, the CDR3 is TGTGCCAGCAGCCATAGAAAGGGTATACAGGGTCGAAAGACTGAAGCTTTCTTT.

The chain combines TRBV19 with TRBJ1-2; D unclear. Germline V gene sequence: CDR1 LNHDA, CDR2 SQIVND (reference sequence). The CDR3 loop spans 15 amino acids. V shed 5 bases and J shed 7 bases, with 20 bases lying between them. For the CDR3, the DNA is TGTGCCAGTAGTGGCGGGCGAGGCCAGGTTGCTGGCTACACCTTC. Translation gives CASSGGRGQVAGYTF.

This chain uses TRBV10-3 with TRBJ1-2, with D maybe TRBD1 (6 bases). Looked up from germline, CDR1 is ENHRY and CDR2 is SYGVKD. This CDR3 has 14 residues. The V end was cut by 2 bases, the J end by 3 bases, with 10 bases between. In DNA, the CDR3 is TGTGCCATCAGTGAGGGGGGGGCCTACTATGGCTACACCTTC. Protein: CAISEGGAYYGYTF.

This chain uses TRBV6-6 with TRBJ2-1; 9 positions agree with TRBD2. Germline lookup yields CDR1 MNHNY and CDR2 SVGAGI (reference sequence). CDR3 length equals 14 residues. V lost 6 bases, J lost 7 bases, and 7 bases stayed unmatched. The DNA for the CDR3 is TGTGCCAGCAGACCCAAGACTAGCGGTAATGAGCAGTTCTTC. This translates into CASRPKTSGNEQFF.

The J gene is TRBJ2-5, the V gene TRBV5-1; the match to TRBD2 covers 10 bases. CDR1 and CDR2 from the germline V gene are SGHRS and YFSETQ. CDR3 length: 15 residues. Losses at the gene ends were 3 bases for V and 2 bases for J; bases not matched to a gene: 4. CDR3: CASSYSGGTQETQYF. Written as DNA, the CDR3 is TGCGCCAGCAGCTATAGCGGGGGGACTCAAGAGACCCAGTACTTC. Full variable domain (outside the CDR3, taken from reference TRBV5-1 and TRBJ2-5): KAGVTQTPRYLIKTRGQQVTLSCSPISGHRSVSWYQQTPGQGLQFLFEYFSETQRNKGNFPGRFSGRQFSNSRSEMNVSTLELGDSALYLCASSYSGGTQETQYFGPGTRLLVL.

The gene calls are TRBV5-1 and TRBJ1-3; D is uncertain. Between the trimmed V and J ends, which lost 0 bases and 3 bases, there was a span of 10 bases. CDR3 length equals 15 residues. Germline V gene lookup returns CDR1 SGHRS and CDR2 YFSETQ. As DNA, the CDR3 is TGCGCCAGCAGCTTGGAGGGAGTTCTTGGAAACACCATATATTTT. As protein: CASSLEGVLGNTIYF.

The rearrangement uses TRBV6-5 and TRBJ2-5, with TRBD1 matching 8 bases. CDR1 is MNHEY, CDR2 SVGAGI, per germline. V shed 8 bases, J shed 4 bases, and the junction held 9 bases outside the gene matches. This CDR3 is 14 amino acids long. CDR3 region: CASSRTGLRETQYF. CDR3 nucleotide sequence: TGTGCCAGCTCTCGGACAGGGTTGCGAGAGACCCAGTACTTC.

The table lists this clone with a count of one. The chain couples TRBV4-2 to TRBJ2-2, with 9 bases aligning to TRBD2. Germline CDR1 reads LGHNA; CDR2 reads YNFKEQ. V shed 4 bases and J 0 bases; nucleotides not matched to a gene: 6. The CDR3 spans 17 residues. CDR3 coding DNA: TGTGCCAGCAGCCTGCCAGCGGGAGGTACGAACACCGGGGAGCTGTTTTTT. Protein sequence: CASSLPAGGTNTGELFF.

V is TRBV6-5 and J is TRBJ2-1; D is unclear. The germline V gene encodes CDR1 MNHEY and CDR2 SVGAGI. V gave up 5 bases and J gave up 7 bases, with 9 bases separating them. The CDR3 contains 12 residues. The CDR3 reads CASSRLGNEQFF. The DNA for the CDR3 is TGTGCCAGCAGTCGGCTAGGTAATGAGCAGTTCTTC.

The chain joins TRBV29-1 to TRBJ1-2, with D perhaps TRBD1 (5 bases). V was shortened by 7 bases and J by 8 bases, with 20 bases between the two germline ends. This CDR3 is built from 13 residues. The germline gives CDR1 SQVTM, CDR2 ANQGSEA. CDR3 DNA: TGCAGCGCCCGAGTCGGGGCCGGGCGGGGCTACACCTTC. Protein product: CSARVGAGRGYTF.

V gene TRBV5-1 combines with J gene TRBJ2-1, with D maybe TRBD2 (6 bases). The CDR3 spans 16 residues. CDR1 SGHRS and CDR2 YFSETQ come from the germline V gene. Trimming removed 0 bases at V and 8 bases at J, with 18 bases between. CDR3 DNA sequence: TGCGCCAGCAGCTTGGGGGACTTATATCCTGTCGATGAGCAGTTCTTC. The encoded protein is CASSLGDLYPVDEQFF.

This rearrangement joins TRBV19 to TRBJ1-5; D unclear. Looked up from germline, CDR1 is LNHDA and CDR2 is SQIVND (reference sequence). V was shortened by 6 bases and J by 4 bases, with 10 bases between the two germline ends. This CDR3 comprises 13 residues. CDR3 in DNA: TGTGCCAGTAGGCGGGGAGGAAATCAGCCCCAGCATTTT. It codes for CASRRGGNQPQHF.

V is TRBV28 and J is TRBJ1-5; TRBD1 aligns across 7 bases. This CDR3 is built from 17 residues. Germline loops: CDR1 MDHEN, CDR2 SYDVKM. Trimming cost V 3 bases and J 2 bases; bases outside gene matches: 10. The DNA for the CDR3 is TGTGCCAGCAGTTTTATGGAGGGACAGTATGGCAATCAGCCCCAGCATTTT. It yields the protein CASSFMEGQYGNQPQHF. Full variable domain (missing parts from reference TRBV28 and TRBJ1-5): DVKVTQSSRYLVKRTGEKVFLECVQDMDHENMFWYRQDPGLGLRLIYFSYDVKMKEKGDIPEGYSVSREKKERFSLILESASTNQTSMYLCASSFMEGQYGNQPQHFGDGTRLSIL.

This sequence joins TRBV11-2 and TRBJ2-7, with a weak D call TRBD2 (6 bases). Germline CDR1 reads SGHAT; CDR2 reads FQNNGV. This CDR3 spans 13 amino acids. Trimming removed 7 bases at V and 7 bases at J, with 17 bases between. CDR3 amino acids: CASTPVSLAEQYF. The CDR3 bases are TGTGCCAGCACCCCCGTCTCGCTAGCGGAGCAGTACTTC. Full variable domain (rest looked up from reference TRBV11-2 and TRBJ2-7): EAGVAQSPRYKIIEKRQSVAFWCNPISGHATLYWYQQILGQGPKLLIQFQNNGVVDDSQLPKDRFSAERLKGVDSTLKIQPAKLEDSAVYLCASTPVSLAEQYFGPGTRLTVT.